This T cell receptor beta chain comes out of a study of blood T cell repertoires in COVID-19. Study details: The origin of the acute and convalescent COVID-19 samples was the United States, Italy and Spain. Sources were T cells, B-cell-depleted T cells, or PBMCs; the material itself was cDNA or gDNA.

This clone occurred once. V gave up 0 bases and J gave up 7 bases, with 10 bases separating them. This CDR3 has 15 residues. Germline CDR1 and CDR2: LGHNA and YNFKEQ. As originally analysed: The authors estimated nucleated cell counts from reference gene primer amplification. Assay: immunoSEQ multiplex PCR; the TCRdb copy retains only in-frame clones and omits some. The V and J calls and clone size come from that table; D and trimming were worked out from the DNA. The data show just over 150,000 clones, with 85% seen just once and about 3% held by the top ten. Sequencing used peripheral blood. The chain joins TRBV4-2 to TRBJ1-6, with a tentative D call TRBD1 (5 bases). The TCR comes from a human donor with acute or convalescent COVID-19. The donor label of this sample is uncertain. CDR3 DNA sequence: TGTGCCAGCAGCCAAGAAAGGAGGGGAAATTCACCCCTCCACTTT. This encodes CASSQERRGNSPLHF.